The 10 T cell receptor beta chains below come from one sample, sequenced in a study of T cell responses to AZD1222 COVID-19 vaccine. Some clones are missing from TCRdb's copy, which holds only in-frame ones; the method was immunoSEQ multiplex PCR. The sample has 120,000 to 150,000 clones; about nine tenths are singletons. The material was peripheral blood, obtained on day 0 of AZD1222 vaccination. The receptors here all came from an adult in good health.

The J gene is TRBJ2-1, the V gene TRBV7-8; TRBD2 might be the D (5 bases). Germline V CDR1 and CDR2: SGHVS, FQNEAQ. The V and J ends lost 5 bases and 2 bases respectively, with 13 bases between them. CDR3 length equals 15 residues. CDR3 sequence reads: CASSPREVTYNEQFF. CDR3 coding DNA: TGTGCCAGCAGCCCCCGGGAAGTGACCTACAATGAGCAGTTCTTC.

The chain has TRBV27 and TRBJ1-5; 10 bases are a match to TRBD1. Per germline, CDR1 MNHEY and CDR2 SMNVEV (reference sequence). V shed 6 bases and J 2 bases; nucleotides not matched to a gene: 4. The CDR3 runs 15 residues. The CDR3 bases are TGTGCCAGCAGAACCGGGACAGGGGGCAATCAGCCCCAGCATTTT. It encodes CASRTGTGGNQPQHF.

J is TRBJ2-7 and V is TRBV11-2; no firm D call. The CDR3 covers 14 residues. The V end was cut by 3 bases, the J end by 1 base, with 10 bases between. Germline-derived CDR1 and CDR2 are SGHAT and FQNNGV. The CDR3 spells CASSFHTESYEQYF. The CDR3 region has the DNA TGTGCCAGCAGCTTCCACACAGAATCCTACGAGCAGTACTTC.

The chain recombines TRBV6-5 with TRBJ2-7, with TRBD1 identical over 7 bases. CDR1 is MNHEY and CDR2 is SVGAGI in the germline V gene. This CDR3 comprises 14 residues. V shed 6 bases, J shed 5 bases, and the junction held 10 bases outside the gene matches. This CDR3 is CASSRGQTSDEQYF. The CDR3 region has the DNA TGTGCCAGCAGCCGGGGACAGACGTCGGACGAGCAGTACTTC.

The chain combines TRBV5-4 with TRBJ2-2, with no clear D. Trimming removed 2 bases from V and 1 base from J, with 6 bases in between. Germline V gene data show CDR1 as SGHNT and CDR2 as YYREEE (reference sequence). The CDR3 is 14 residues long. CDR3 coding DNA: TGTGCCAGCAGCTTCTTGATGAACACCGGGGAGCTGTTTTTT. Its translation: CASSFLMNTGELFF. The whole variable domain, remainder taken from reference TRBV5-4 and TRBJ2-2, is ETGVTQSPTHLIKTRGQQVTLRCSSQSGHNTVSWYQQALGQGPQFIFQYYREEENGRGNFPPRFSGLQFPNYSSELNVNALELDDSALYLCASSFLMNTGELFFGEGSRLTVL.

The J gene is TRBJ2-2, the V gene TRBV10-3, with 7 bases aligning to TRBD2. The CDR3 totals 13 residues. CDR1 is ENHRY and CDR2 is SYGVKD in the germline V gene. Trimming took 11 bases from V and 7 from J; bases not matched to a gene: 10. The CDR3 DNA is TGTGCCTCAACGGGAGGCCGTGGCGGGGAGCTGTTTTTT. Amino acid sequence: CASTGGRGGELFF.

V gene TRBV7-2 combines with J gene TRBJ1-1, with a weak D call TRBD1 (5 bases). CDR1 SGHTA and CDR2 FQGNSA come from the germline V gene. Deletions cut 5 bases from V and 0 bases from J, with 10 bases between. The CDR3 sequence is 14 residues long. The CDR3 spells CASSTGGMNTEAFF. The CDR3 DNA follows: TGTGCCAGCAGCACGGGGGGAATGAACACTGAAGCTTTCTTT.

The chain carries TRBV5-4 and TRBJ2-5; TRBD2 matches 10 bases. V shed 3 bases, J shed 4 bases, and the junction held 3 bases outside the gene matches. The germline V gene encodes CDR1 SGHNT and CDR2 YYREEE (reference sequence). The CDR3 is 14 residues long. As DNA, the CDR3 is TGTGCCAGCAGCTCCGGACTAGCGGTAGAGACCCAGTACTTC. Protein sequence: CASSSGLAVETQYF.

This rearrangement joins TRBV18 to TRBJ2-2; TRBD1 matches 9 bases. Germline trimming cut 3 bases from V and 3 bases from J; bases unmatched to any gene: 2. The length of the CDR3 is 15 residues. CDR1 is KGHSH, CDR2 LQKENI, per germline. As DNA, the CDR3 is TGTGCCAGCTCACCGGGACAGGGTCACACCGGGGAGCTGTTTTTT. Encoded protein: CASSPGQGHTGELFF.

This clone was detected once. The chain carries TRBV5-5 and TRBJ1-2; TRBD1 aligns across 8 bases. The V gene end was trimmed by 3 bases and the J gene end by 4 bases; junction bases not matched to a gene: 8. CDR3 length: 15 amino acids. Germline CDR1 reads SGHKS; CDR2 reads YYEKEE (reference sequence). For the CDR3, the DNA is TGTGCCAGCAGCTCCCGGACAGGGACTGGCTATGGCTACACCTTC. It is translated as CASSSRTGTGYGYTF.